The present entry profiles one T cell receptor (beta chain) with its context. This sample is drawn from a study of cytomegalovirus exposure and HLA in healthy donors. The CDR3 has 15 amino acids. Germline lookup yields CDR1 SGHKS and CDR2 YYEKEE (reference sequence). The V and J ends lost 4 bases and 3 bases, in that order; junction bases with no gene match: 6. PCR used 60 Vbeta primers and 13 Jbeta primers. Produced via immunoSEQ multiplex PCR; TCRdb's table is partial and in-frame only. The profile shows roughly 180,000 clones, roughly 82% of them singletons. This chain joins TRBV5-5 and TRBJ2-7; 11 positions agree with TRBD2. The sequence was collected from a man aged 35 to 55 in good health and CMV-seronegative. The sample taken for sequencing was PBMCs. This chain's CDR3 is CASSATGTSGYEQYF. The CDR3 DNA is TGTGCCAGCAGCGCAACCGGGACTAGCGGCTACGAGCAGTACTTC.